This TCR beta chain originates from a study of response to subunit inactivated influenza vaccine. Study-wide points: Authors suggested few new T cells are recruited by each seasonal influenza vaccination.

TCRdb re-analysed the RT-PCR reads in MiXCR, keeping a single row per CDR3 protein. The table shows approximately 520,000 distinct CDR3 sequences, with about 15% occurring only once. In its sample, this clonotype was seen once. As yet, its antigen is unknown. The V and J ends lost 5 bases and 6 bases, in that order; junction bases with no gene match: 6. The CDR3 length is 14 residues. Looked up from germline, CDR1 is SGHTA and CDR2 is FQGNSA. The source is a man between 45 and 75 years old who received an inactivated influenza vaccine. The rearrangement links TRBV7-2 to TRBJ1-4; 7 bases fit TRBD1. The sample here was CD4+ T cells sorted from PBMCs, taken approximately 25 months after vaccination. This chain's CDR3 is CASSAGTVDEKLFF. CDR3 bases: TGTGCCAGCAGCGCTGGGACAGTTGATGAAAAACTGTTTTTT.